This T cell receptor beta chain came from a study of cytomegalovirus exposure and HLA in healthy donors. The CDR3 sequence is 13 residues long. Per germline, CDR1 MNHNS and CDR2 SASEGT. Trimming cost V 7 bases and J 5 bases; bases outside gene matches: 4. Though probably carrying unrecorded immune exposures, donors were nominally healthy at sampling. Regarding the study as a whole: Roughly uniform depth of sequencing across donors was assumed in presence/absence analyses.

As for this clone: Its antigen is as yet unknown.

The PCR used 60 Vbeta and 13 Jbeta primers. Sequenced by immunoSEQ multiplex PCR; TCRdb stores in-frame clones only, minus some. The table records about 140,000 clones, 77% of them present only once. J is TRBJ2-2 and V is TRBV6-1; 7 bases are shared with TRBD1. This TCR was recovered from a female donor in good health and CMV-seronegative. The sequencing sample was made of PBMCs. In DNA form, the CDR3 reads TGTGCCAGCACCACAGGGGAAACCGGGGAGCTGTTTTTT. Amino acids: CASTTGETGELFF.